What follows describes a single T cell receptor (beta chain). The data were obtained in a study of response to subunit inactivated influenza vaccine. TCRdb passed the RT-PCR reads through MiXCR, listing each CDR3 protein once. Of just under 550,000 distinct CDR3 sequences listed, around 21% are singletons. CDR3 length equals 13 residues. The V gene's germline CDR1 is SNHLY and CDR2 FYNNEI. V was trimmed by 6 bases and J by 3 bases, leaving 6 bases between them. The sample was also reused in another study, on T cells expressing NK-cell markers. That publication notes: As the method of synthesis, 5'RACE template switching with UMIs yielded TCR beta cDNA. The use of an anti-gamma-delta TCR antibody, which was added in several experiments, restricted sorting to T cells expressing alpha-beta TCR.

The TCR originated in a man aged 45-65 years who received an inactivated influenza vaccine. The chain is built from TRBV2 and TRBJ2-6; D not certain. This specimen was CD4+ T cells sorted from PBMCs, taken 11 to 12 days after vaccination. CDR3 in amino acids: CASRWDGANVLTF. In DNA, the CDR3 is TGTGCCAGCAGGTGGGATGGGGCCAACGTCCTGACTTTC.